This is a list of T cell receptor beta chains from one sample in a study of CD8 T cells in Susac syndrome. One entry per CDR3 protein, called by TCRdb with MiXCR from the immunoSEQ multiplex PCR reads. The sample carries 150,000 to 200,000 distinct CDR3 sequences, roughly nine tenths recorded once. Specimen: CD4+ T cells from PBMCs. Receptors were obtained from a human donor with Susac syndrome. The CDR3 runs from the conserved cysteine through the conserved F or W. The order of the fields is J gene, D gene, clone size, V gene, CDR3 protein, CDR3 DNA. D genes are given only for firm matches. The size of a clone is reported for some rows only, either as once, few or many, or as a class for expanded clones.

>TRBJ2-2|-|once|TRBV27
CASSFYPSVGGMGTGELFF
TGTGCCAGCAGTTTCTACCCCTCGGTGGGGGGCATGGGAACCGGGGAGCTGTTTTTT
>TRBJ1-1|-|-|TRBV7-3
CASSPLGGGTEAFF
TGTGCCAGCAGCCCCTTGGGGGGCGGGACTGAAGCTTTCTTT
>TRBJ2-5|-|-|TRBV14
CASSRITTAETQYF
TGTGCCAGCAGCCGGATTACCACGGCCGAGACCCAGTACTTC
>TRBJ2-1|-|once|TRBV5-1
CASSPPNYEQFF
TGCGCCAGCAGCCCCCCTAACTATGAGCAGTTCTTC
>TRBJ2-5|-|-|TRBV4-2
CASSQAREQETQYF
TGTGCCAGCAGCCAAGCCAGGGAACAAGAGACCCAGTACTTC
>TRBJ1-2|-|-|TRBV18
CASSPKTVPENYGYTF
TGTGCCAGCTCACCAAAGACAGTGCCCGAAAACTATGGCTACACCTTC
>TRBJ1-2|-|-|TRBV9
CASSVQGEYGYTF
TGTGCCAGCAGCGTCCAAGGGGAATATGGCTACACCTTC
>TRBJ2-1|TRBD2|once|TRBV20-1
CSARVAGGVNEQFF
TGCAGTGCTAGAGTAGCGGGAGGGGTCAATGAGCAGTTCTTC
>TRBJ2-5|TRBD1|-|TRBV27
CASVLQGEETQYF
TGTGCCAGCGTTTTACAGGGGGAAGAGACCCAGTACTTC
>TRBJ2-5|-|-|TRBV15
CATSRDRTTLSHRPEETQYF
TGTGCCACCAGCAGAGATCGGACGACTCTAAGCCACCGGCCAGAAGAGACCCAGTACTTC
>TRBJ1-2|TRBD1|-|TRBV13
CASSRTGGNYGYTF
TGTGCCAGCAGTCGCACAGGGGGCAACTATGGCTACACCTTC
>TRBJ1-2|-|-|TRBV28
CASSTSGGGGYGYTF
TGTGCCAGCAGTACCTCAGGAGGGGGGGGCTATGGCTACACCTTC
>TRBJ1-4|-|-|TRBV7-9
CASSLDWGVDEKLFF
TGTGCCAGCAGCTTAGATTGGGGTGTCGATGAAAAACTGTTTTTT
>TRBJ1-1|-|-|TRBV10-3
CAIRDQVGSTEAFF
TGTGCCATCAGGGACCAGGTGGGGAGCACTGAAGCTTTCTTT
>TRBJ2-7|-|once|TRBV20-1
CSASDYEQYF
TGCAGTGCTAGCGACTACGAGCAGTACTTC
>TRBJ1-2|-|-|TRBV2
CASRTTDYYGHTF
TGTGCCAGCAGAACGACAGACTACTATGGCCACACCTTC
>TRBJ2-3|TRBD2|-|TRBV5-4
CASSLTSGRFTDTQYF
TGTGCCAGCAGCTTGACTAGCGGGAGGTTCACAGATACGCAGTATTTT
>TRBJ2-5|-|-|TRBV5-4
CASSLERQETQYF
TGTGCCAGCAGCTTGGAAAGGCAAGAGACCCAGTACTTC
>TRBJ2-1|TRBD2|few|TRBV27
CASSQGTSGGNEQFF
TGTGCCAGCAGTCAAGGGACTAGCGGGGGGAATGAGCAGTTCTTC
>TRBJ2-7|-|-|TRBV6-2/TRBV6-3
CASSRIGDQAYEQYF
TGTGCCAGCAGTAGAATCGGCGACCAAGCCTACGAGCAGTACTTC
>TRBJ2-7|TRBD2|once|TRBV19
CASSRDGRAYEQYF
TGTGCCAGTAGTCGTGACGGGAGGGCCTACGAGCAGTACTTC
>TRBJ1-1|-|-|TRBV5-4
CASSLGQTKAFF
TGTGCCAGCAGCTTGGGACAGACAAAAGCTTTCTTT
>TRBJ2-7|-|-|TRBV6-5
CASSGGYEQYF
TGTGCCAGCAGCGGGGGCTACGAGCAGTACTTC
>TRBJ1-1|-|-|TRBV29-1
CSVQPRTAMNTEAFF
TGCAGCGTCCAACCCAGGACAGCTATGAACACTGAAGCTTTCTTT
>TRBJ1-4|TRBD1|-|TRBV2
CASTRTGNEKLFF
TGTGCCAGCACTAGGACAGGGAATGAAAAACTGTTTTTT
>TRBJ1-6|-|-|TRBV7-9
CASRAAGYNSPLHF
TGTGCCAGTAGAGCGGCGGGTTATAATTCACCCCTCCACTTT
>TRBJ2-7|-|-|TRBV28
CASSFPRDNYEQYF
TGTGCCAGCAGTTTCCCTCGGGATAACTACGAGCAGTACTTC
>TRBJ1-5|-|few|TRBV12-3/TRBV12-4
CASRRGNQPQHF
TGTGCCAGCAGGAGAGGCAATCAGCCCCAGCATTTT
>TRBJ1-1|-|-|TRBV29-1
CSVKIGTANTEAFF
TGCAGCGTTAAAATTGGGACTGCGAACACTGAAGCTTTCTTT
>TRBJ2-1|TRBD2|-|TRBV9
CASSPLPSGRAGNEQFF
TGTGCCAGCAGCCCATTACCTAGCGGGAGGGCCGGAAATGAGCAGTTCTTC
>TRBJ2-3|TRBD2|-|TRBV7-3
CASSLKRGTGTDTQYF
TGTGCCAGCAGCCTTAAGCGGGGTACAGGCACAGATACGCAGTATTTT
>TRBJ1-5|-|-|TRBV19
CARYKQPQHF
TGTGCCCGATATAAACAGCCCCAGCATTTT
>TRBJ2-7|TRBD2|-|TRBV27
CASSYGLAVTYEQYF
TGTGCCAGCAGTTATGGTCTAGCGGTCACCTACGAGCAGTACTTC
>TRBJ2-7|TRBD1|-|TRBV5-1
CASSQGQGESYEQYF
TGCGCCAGCAGCCAGGGACAGGGGGAGTCCTACGAGCAGTACTTC
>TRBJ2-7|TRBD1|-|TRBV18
CASSPPDRGEYEQYF
TGTGCCAGCTCACCACCCGACAGGGGCGAGTACGAGCAGTACTTC
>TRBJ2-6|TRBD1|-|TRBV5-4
CASSVGQLSGANVLTF
TGTGCCAGCAGCGTGGGACAGCTGTCTGGGGCCAACGTCCTGACTTTC
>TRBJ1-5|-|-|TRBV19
CASRFTGQVQPQHF
TGTGCCAGTAGATTTACAGGGCAGGTTCAGCCCCAGCATTTT